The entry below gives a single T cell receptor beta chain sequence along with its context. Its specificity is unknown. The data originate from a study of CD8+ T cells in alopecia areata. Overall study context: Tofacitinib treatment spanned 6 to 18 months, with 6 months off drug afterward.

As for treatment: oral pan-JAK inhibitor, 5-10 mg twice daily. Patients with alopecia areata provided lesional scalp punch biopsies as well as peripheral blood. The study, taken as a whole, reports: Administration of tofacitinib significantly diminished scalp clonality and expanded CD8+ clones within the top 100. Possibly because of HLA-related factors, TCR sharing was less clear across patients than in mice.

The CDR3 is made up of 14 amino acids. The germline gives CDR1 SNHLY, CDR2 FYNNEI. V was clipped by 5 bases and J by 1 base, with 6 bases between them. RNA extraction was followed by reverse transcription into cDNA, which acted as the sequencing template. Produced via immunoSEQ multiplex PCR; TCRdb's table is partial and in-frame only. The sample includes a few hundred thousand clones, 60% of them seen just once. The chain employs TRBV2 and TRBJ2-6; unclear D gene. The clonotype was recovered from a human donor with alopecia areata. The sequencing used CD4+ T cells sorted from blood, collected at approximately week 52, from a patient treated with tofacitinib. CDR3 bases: TGTGCCAGCAGTCTTGATTCTGGGGCCAACGTCCTGACTTTC. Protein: CASSLDSGANVLTF.